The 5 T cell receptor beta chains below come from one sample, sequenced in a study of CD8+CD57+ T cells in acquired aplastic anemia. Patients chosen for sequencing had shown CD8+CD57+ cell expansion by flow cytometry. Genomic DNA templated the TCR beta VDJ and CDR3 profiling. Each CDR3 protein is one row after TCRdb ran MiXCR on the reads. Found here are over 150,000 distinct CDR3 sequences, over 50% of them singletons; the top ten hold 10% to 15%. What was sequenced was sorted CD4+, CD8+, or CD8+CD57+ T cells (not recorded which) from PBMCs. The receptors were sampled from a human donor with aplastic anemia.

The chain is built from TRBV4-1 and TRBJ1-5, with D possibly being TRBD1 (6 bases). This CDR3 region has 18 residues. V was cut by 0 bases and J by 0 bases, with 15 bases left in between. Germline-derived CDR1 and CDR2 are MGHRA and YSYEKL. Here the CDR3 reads CASSQDVLDRHSNQPQHF. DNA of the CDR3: TGCGCCAGCAGCCAAGATGTTCTGGACAGACATAGCAATCAGCCCCAGCATTTT.

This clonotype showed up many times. In DNA form, the CDR3 reads TGTGCCAGCAGCCCCCGGGGGAGCTACGAGCAGTACTTC. This sequence encodes CASSPRGSYEQYF. The chain joins TRBV7-9 to TRBJ2-7; TRBD2 might be the D (6 bases). The CDR3 extends over 13 amino acids. Germline V CDR1 and CDR2: SEHNR, FQNEAQ (reference sequence). V shed 5 bases and J shed 3 bases, with 11 bases lying between them.

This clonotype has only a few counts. The CDR3 spells CSVVRGANQYF. The CDR3 coding sequence is TGCAGCGTTGTACGGGGGGCCAACCAGTACTTC. The V and J genes are TRBV29-1 and TRBJ2-5; weak D call: TRBD2 (7 bases). Trimming took off 4 bases at V and 10 bases at J, with 13 bases between the two ends. The CDR3 sequence is 11 residues long. From germline, CDR1 is SQVTM and CDR2 ANQGSEA. Full variable domain (rest looked up from reference TRBV29-1 and TRBJ2-5): SAVISQKPSRDICQRGTSLTIQCQVDSQVTMMFWYRQQPGQSLTLIATANQGSEATYESGFVIDKFPISRPNLTFSTLTVSNMSPEDSSIYLCSVVRGANQYFGPGTRLLVL.

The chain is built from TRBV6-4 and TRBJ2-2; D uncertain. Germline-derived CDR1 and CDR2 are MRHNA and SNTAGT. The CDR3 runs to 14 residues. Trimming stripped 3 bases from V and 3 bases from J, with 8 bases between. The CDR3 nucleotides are TGTGCCAGCAGTGATAACAGTCACACCGGGGAGCTGTTTTTT. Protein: CASSDNSHTGELFF.

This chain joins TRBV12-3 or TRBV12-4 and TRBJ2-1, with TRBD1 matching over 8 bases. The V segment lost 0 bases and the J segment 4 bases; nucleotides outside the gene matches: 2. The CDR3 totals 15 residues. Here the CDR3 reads CASSLAGTGYNEQFF. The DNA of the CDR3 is TGTGCCAGCAGTTTAGCAGGGACAGGTTACAATGAGCAGTTCTTC.